The 16 T cell receptor beta chains reported below all come from one sample, sequenced in a study of T cell repertoires in cytomegalovirus infection. Which antigens these TCRs recognize remains unknown. TCRdb itself ran the reads through MiXCR, one entry per CDR3 protein. The data show under 300,000 distinct CDR3 sequences, with approximately 22% seen just once and about 21% held by the top ten. Source: cultured PBMCs, taken from culture after CMV antigen stimulation. The receptors here all came from a human donor in good health (CMV status not recorded). Some clones in this sample may be carry-over from other donors' samples.

The V and J genes are TRBV5-6 and TRBJ1-2; no clear D gene. The germline V gene has CDR1 SGHDT and CDR2 YYEEEE. Trimming shortened V by 0 bases and J by 7 bases, and 10 bases separated the two germline ends. This CDR3 spans 13 amino acids. CDR3 amino acids: CASSLGGPAGYTF. In nucleotides, the CDR3 is TGTGCCAGCAGCTTGGGCGGCCCGGCTGGCTACACCTTC.

The V and J genes are TRBV7-2 and TRBJ2-1; 10 positions agree with TRBD1. The germline V gene has CDR1 SGHTA and CDR2 FQGNSA. CDR3 length equals 15 residues. Trimming removed 5 bases from V and 5 bases from J; junction bases left unmatched: 6. In nucleotides, the CDR3 is TGTGCCAGCAGCCCGACAGGGGGCCGCCACAATGAGCAGTTCTTC. This sequence encodes CASSPTGGRHNEQFF.

This clonotype was detected a few times. The chain couples TRBV7-2 to TRBJ2-7; the match to TRBD2 covers 10 bases. Trimming took 1 base from V and 4 from J; bases not matched to a gene: 4. CDR3 length: 15 residues. Per germline, CDR1 SGHTA and CDR2 FQGNSA. CDR3 nucleotides: TGTGCCAGCAGCTTAGGGCCACTAGCGGGATACGAGCAGTACTTC. Its translation: CASSLGPLAGYEQYF.

At least ten counts were recorded for this clonotype. The chain uses TRBV7-2 and TRBJ2-1, with D perhaps matching TRBD2 (6 bases). Germline CDR1 SGHTA, CDR2 FQGNSA. Trimming cost V 7 bases and J 0 bases, with 13 bases left between them. This CDR3 comprises 15 residues. The CDR3 DNA reads as TGTGCCAGCAACCCCGGGACTGTCTCCTACAATGAGCAGTTCTTC. Its protein is CASNPGTVSYNEQFF.

CDR3: CAICRGQGETQYF. The CDR3 nucleotides are TGTGCCATCTGTAGGGGGCAGGGCGAGACCCAGTACTTC. The chain uses TRBV10-3 and TRBJ2-5; 7 nucleotides line up with TRBD1. Per germline, CDR1 ENHRY and CDR2 SYGVKD. This CDR3 region has 13 residues. The V gene end was trimmed by 8 bases and the J gene end by 5 bases; junction bases not matched to a gene: 8.

V gene TRBV7-6 combines with J gene TRBJ2-1, with 9 bases lining up with TRBD2. This CDR3 has 19 residues. The trim removed 6 bases at V and 0 bases at J, leaving 15 bases unmatched. Per the germline V gene, CDR1 is SGHVS and CDR2 is FNYEAQ. The CDR3: CASSRTGSSGAGSYNEQFF. CDR3 sequence (DNA): TGTGCCAGCAGTCGAACGGGGTCTAGCGGGGCGGGCTCCTACAATGAGCAGTTCTTC.

This CDR3 reads CATSPGTTYEQYV. CDR3 coding DNA: TGTGCCACCAGCCCCGGGACAACGTACGAGCAGTACGTC. The V call is TRBV15, the J call TRBJ2-7; D might be TRBD1 (6 bases). V lost 5 bases to trimming and J lost 4 bases, with 12 bases between them. The CDR3 sequence is 13 residues long. Germline V gene data show CDR1 as LNHNV and CDR2 as YYDKDF (reference sequence).

This clonotype appeared a few times. This chain links TRBV19 with TRBJ2-2, with a weak D call TRBD1 (7 bases). There are 14 residues in the CDR3. Per germline, CDR1 LNHDA and CDR2 SQIVND (reference sequence). Trimming removed 7 bases from V and 6 bases from J, with 15 bases in between. CDR3: CASTQGRRAGELFF. DNA of the CDR3: TGTGCCAGTACACAGGGGAGGAGAGCCGGGGAGCTGTTTTTT.

This clonotype showed up many times. The chain joins TRBV7-8 to TRBJ2-7; 9 bases line up with TRBD1. The germline V gene has CDR1 SGHVS and CDR2 FQNEAQ. This CDR3 has 15 amino acids. J was trimmed by 3 bases and V by 5 bases; bases with no gene match: 8. The CDR3: CASSHWDREYYEQYV. Here the CDR3 DNA reads TGTGCCAGCAGCCATTGGGACAGGGAATACTACGAGCAGTACGTC.

V is TRBV19 and J is TRBJ2-5; TRBD1 aligns across 8 bases. Germline assignment: CDR1 LNHDA and CDR2 SQIVND (reference sequence). J lost 5 bases, V lost 3 bases, and 5 bases had no gene match. The CDR3 contains 14 residues. Here the CDR3 DNA reads TGTGCCAGTAGTATCGGACAGGGAAGGGAGACCCAGTACTTC. Its protein product is CASSIGQGRETQYF.

This clonotype was counted between two and nine times. V gene TRBV7-9 combines with J gene TRBJ2-7; 8 bases map to TRBD2. The CDR3 has 16 amino acids. J lost 6 bases, V lost 5 bases, and 15 bases had no gene match. Germline V gene lookup returns CDR1 SEHNR and CDR2 FQNEAQ (reference sequence). CDR3 coding DNA: TGTGCCAGCAGCCAAACGACTAGCGCCAAATCGACCGAGCAGTACGTC. It codes for CASSQTTSAKSTEQYV.

This clonotype was picked up many times. The V gene is TRBV27, the J gene TRBJ1-1; 8 nucleotides line up with TRBD1. Trimming at V came to 4 bases and at J to 4 bases, leaving 11 bases not matched to a gene. Germline V gives CDR1 MNHEY, CDR2 SMNVEV (reference sequence). The length of the CDR3 is 16 residues. The CDR3 DNA sequence: TGTGCCAGCAGTTCGCCGTCCGGGACAGGAAGCACTGAAGCTTTCTTT. It yields the protein CASSSPSGTGSTEAFF.

A few counts support this clonotype. This chain connects TRBV19 to TRBJ2-1; 7 positions agree with TRBD2. Germline lookup yields CDR1 LNHDA and CDR2 SQIVND (reference sequence). Unmatched junction bases numbered 9, after V lost 7 bases and J lost 3 bases. This CDR3 spans 15 amino acids. The CDR3 sequence: CASTPLGTNYNEQFF. The CDR3 DNA reads as TGTGCCAGTACCCCTTTGGGGACTAACTACAATGAGCAGTTCTTC.

The chain recombines TRBV19 with TRBJ2-1; 7 nucleotides line up with TRBD1. Germline lookup yields CDR1 LNHDA and CDR2 SQIVND (reference sequence). The CDR3 consists of 13 residues. The V gene end was trimmed by 3 bases and the J gene end by 9 bases; junction bases not matched to a gene: 5. The CDR3 protein is CASSIKGAAEQFF. The CDR3 DNA sequence: TGTGCCAGTAGTATCAAGGGGGCCGCTGAGCAGTTCTTC.

This clonotype was counted a few times. The rearrangement links TRBV7-9 to TRBJ1-1; TRBD1 is a possible D gene (5 bases). Germline loops: CDR1 SEHNR, CDR2 FQNEAQ (reference sequence). Trimming took off 5 bases at V and 8 bases at J, with 12 bases between the two ends. This CDR3 contains 12 residues. CDR3 sequence: CASSRAGTEAFF. The CDR3 nucleotides are TGTGCCAGCAGCCGCGCCGGGACCGAAGCTTTCTTT.

This clonotype was counted between two and nine times. The rearrangement joins TRBV3-1 to TRBJ1-4; D is uncertain. This CDR3 has 13 amino acids. From germline, CDR1 is LGHDT and CDR2 YNNKEL (reference sequence). Deletions cut 4 bases from V and 5 bases from J, with 8 bases between. The CDR3 loop reads CASSRRMNEKLFF. CDR3 nucleotides: TGTGCCAGCAGCCGCAGGATGAATGAAAAACTGTTTTTT.